This T cell receptor (beta chain) appears in the sequencing data of a study of naive and memory T cell subsets. Study-level results: The power law exponent of TCR abundance differed between naive and memory cells. Findings for naive and memory subsets could not be checked against ground truth.

This clonotype was seen only a few times. Antigen: not known. V lost 5 bases to trimming and J lost 5 bases, with 8 bases between them. Germline V gene sequence: CDR1 SGHTA, CDR2 FQGNSA. This CDR3 comprises 12 residues. Two oligonucleotides, mixed equimolar, formed the beta constant-region primer covering TRBC1 and TRBC2. Nested alpha and beta constant-region primers with the SP2 primer drove four PCR rounds on ligated cDNA. TCRdb ran MiXCR on the UMI-ligation and nested PCR reads and lists one entry per CDR3 protein. The table includes 89,000 or so distinct CDR3 sequences, around 13% detected once. CD4+ T cell IFNgamma after overnight CMV lysate exposure gave donor CMV status.

The sequencing input was central memory CD4+ T cells from blood. The chain carries TRBV7-2 and TRBJ2-3; no reliable D call. The TCR was taken from a human donor in good health. The CDR3 nucleotides are TGTGCCAGCAGCGCCTATGGAGATACGCAGTATTTT. Translated, it gives CASSAYGDTQYF.